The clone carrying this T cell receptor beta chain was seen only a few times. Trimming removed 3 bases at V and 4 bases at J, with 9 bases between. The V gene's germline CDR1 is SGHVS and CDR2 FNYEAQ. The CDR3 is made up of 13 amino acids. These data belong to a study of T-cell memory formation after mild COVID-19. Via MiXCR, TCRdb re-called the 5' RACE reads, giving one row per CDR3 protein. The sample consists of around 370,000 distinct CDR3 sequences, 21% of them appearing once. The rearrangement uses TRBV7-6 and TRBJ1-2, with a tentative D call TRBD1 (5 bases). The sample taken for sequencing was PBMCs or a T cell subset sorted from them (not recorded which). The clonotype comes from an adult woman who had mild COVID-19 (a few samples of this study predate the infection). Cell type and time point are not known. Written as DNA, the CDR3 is TGTGCCAGCAGCTTTCAGGGAAGCTATGGCTACACCTTC. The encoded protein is CASSFQGSYGYTF.